The clone carrying this TCR beta chain was seen ten or more times. Constant-segment primers and 5'RACE yielded cDNA libraries for TCR alpha and TCR beta, each carrying sample barcodes and UMIs. Using its own MiXCR run on the 5' RACE reads, TCRdb lists one record per CDR3 protein. The table shows some 600,000 distinct CDR3 sequences, with approximately 15% occurring only once. This specimen comes from a study of T-cell memory formation after mild COVID-19. Germline loops: CDR1 SGHRS, CDR2 YFSETQ. V dropped 6 bases and J dropped 4 bases, with 9 bases sitting between them. The CDR3 is 12 residues long. Sequencing used PBMCs or a T cell subset sorted from them (not recorded which). The receptor was isolated from an adult woman who had mild COVID-19 (a few samples of this study predate the infection). Cell type and time point are not known. This rearrangement joins TRBV5-1 to TRBJ2-3; D call uncertain. CDR3 in amino acids: CASTVDADTQYF. CDR3 nucleotide sequence: TGCGCCAGCACAGTGGATGCAGATACGCAGTATTTT.